This T cell receptor (beta chain) was retrieved from a study of T cells in Graves' hyperthyroidism and ophthalmopathy. In its sample, this clonotype was seen many times. Researchers took RNA transcripts and amplified the TCR beta CDR3 regions from them. The HTBI primer set drove a first-round RT-PCR of the TCR CDR3. MiXCR was run by TCRdb on the multiplex PCR reads, yielding one entry per CDR3 protein. Of fewer than 450,000 distinct CDR3 sequences detected, approximately 18% appear once; the ten largest clones hold approximately 30%. CDR3 length equals 18 residues. V gave up 7 bases and J gave up 2 bases; unmatched junction bases: 18.

Sequenced material: blood. The chain joins TRBV12-3 or TRBV12-4 to TRBJ2-3, with TRBD2 matching 7 bases. This clonotype was obtained from a woman in her 30s with Graves' hyperthyroidism that later progressed to Graves' ophthalmopathy. In DNA, the CDR3 is TGTGCCAGCATCCCCTTACTGCGGGGGATTGGGTTCACAGATACGCAGTATTTT. Its protein is CASIPLLRGIGFTDTQYF.